This T cell receptor beta chain was documented in a study of blood T cells in healthy people across ages. The donors, healthy Caucasians from Russia, were aged roughly 6 to 90. Researchers collected 7.5 to 10 milliliters of peripheral blood from every single donor. Alongside a J-beta primer mix, a sample-barcoded 5' primer served in a second PCR lasting roughly 7 to 11 cycles. Every sample gave at least 2.5 million paired-end reads containing CDR3. TCRdb processed the 5' RACE reads anew with MiXCR; each CDR3 protein has one entry. Altogether just under 750,000 distinct CDR3 sequences are present, about 24% being singletons, with the ten largest covering about 20%. With respect to this clonotype: The antigen remains undetermined.

Study-wide results and caveats: One million T cells yielded diversity estimates that were considered underestimates.

The CDR3 is made up of 15 amino acids. The germline V gene encodes CDR1 SGHRS and CDR2 YFSETQ. The junction had 4 bases not matched to a gene; V was cut back by 0 bases and J by 4 bases. The clonotype comes from a man in his sixties or seventies in good health. This chain connects TRBV5-1 to TRBJ1-1; TRBD1 matches 9 bases. Sequenced sample: blood. CDR3: CASSLAGQGTTEAFF. The CDR3 coding sequence is TGCGCCAGCAGCTTGGCGGGACAGGGAACCACTGAAGCTTTCTTT.